The 8 T cell receptor beta chains reported below all come from one sample, sequenced in a study of technical replicates of blood from a few donors. TCRdb's copy holds only in-frame clones and misses some; the assay was immunoSEQ multiplex PCR. The profile covers over 55,000 clones, with about 90% appearing a single time and about 5.1% taken by the ten largest. Sequencing input: PBMCs. These receptors all come from a human donor in good health. Some clones in this sample may be carry-over from other donors' samples.

This clone occurred a few times. The chain carries TRBV20-1 and TRBJ1-1; no firm D call. Trimming removed 5 bases from V and 10 bases from J, with 14 bases in between. This CDR3 region has 11 residues. CDR1 is DFQATT and CDR2 is SNEGSKA in the germline V gene (reference sequence). The DNA of the CDR3 is TGCAGTGCTTCTTCTTTTGGCGGAGCTTTCTTT. It translates to CSASSFGGAFF.

The genes are TRBV4-3 and TRBJ2-1; weak D call: TRBD1 (6 bases). Trimming stripped 4 bases from V and 6 bases from J, with 16 bases between. The CDR3 extends over 15 amino acids. Germline V gene lookup returns CDR1 LGHNA and CDR2 YSLEER. CDR3 nucleotides: TGCGCCAGCAGCCGAGGGGCAGGGGCGGTCAATGAGCAGTTCTTC. It encodes CASSRGAGAVNEQFF.

The table lists this clone with a count of one. This chain connects TRBV7-7 to TRBJ2-3, with TRBD1 matching over 9 bases. V lost 5 bases to trimming and J lost 2 bases; unmatched junction nucleotides: 5. This CDR3 is 15 amino acids long. CDR1 SSHAT and CDR2 FNYEAQ come from the germline V gene (reference sequence). CDR3 in amino acids: CASSLGQGHTDTQYF. The DNA of the CDR3 is TGTGCCAGCAGCCTGGGACAGGGCCACACAGATACGCAGTATTTT. Together with reference TRBV7-7 and TRBJ2-3, the CDR3 gives the full variable domain: GAGVSQSPRYKVTKRGQDVTLRCDPISSHATLYWYQQALGQGPEFLTYFNYEAQPDKSGLPSDRFSAERPEGSISTLTIQRTEQRDSAMYRCASSLGQGHTDTQYFGPGTRLTVL.

This clone was detected a few times. CDR3 in amino acids: CASSLSPRYRTNEQYF. The CDR3 region has the DNA TGTGCCAGCAGCTTATCCCCCCGCTACCGAACCAACGAGCAGTACTTC. V gene TRBV7-3 combines with J gene TRBJ2-7, with D uncertain. Germline V gives CDR1 SGHTA, CDR2 FQGTGA. The V end was cut by 2 bases, the J end by 5 bases, with 19 bases between. The CDR3 runs to 16 residues. Together with reference TRBV7-3 and TRBJ2-7, the CDR3 gives the full variable domain: GAGVSQTPSNKVTEKGKYVELRCDPISGHTALYWYRQSLGQGPEFLIYFQGTGAADDSGLPNDRFFAVRPEGSVSTLKIQRTERGDSAVYLCASSLSPRYRTNEQYFGPGTRLTVT.

This clone was detected only a few times. The chain recombines TRBV11-3 with TRBJ2-2, with 8 bases fitting TRBD1. The germline gives CDR1 SGHNT, CDR2 YENEEA. The CDR3 has 14 residues. Losses at the gene ends were 5 bases for V and 9 bases for J; bases not matched to a gene: 8. CDR3 bases: TGTGCCAGCAGCGGAGGGACAGGCGGGCGGGAGCTGTTTTTT. Translated: CASSGGTGGRELFF.

The CDR3: CASSLTSGSQFF. The DNA for the CDR3 is TGTGCCAGCAGCTTGACTAGCGGGAGTCAGTTCTTC. J is TRBJ2-1 and V is TRBV7-9; 12 bases align to TRBD2. Germline CDR1 reads SEHNR; CDR2 reads FQNEAQ (reference sequence). The CDR3 loop spans 12 amino acids. With V trimmed by 3 bases and J by 13 bases, 1 base remained unmatched.

This clone was recorded many times. The V gene is TRBV27, the J gene TRBJ2-1; weak D call: TRBD1 (5 bases). The CDR3 extends over 15 amino acids. V lost 5 bases and J lost 2, with 13 bases in between. Germline V lookup: CDR1 MNHEY, CDR2 SMNVEV (reference sequence). CDR3 region: CASSREGEPYNEQFF. CDR3 bases: TGTGCCAGCAGTAGAGAAGGGGAACCCTACAATGAGCAGTTCTTC.

In its sample, this clone was seen once. The chain combines TRBV5-1 with TRBJ2-5; 7 bases match TRBD2. J lost 0 bases, V lost 5 bases, and 4 bases had no gene match. The CDR3 spans 14 residues. From germline, CDR1 is SGHRS and CDR2 YFSETQ. The CDR3 protein is CASSGGSYQETQYF. CDR3 DNA: TGCGCCAGCAGTGGCGGGAGTTACCAAGAGACCCAGTACTTC.